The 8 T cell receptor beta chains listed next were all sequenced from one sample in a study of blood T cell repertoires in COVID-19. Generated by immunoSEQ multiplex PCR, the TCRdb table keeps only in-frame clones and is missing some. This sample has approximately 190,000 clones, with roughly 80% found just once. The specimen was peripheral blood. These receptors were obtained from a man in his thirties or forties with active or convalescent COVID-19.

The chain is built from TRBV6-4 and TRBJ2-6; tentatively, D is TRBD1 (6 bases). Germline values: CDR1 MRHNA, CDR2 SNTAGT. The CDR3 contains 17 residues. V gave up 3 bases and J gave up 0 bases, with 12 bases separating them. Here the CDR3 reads CASSEGTSISGANVLTF. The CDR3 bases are TGTGCCAGCAGTGAAGGGACATCCATCTCTGGGGCCAACGTCCTGACTTTC.

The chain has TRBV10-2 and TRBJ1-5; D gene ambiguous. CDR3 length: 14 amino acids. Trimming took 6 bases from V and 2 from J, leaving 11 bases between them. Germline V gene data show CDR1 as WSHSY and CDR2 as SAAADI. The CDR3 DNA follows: TGCGCCAGCAGCGTCCCCGGGGGCAATCAGCCCCAGCATTTT. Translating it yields CASSVPGGNQPQHF.

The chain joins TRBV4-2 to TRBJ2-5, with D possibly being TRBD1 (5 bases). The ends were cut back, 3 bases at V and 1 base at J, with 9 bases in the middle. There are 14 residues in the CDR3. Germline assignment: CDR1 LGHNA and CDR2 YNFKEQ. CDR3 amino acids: CASSQDTAQETQYF. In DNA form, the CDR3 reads TGTGCCAGCAGCCAGGACACTGCCCAAGAGACCCAGTACTTC.

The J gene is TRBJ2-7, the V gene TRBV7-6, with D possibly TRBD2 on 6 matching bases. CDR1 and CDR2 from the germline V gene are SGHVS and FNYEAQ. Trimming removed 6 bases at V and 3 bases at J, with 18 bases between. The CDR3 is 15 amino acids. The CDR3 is CASSISSGALYEQYF. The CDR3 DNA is TGTGCCAGCAGTATAAGTAGCGGAGCTCTCTACGAGCAGTACTTC. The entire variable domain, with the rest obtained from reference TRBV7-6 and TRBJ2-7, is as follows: GAGVSQSPRYKVTKRGQDVALRCDPISGHVSLYWYRQALGQGPEFLTYFNYEAQQDKSGLPNDRFSAERPEGSISTLTIQRTEQRDSAMYRCASSISSGALYEQYFGPGTRLTVT.

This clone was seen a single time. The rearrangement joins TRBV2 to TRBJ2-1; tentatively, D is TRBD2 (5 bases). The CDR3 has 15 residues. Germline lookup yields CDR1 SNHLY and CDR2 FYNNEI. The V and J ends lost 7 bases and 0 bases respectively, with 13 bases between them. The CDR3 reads CASTLAGVSYNEQFF. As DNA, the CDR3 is TGTGCCAGCACCCTAGCCGGGGTCTCCTACAATGAGCAGTTCTTC.

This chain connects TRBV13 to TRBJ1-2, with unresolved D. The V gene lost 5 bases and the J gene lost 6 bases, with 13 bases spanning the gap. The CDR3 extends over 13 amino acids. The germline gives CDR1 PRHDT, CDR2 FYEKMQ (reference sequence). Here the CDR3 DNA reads TGTGCCAGCAGCGAACTGGTATTCCATGGCTACACCTTC. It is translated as CASSELVFHGYTF. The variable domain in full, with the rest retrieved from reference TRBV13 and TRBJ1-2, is AAGVIQSPRHLIKEKRETATLKCYPIPRHDTVYWYQQGPGQDPQFLISFYEKMQSDKGSIPDRFSAQQFSDYHSELNMSSLELGDSALYFCASSELVFHGYTFGSGTRLTVV.

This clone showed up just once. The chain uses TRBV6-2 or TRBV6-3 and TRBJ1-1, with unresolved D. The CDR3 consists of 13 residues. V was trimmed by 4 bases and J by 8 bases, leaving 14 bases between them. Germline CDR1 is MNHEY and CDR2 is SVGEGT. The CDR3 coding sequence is TGTGCCAGCAGTTCCGGTTTGGGCGGGGAAGCTTTCTTT. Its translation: CASSSGLGGEAFF.

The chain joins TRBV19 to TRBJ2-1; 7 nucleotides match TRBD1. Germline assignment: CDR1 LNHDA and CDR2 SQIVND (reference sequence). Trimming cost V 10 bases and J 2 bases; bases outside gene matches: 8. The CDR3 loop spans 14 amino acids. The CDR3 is CATSLGQPYNEQFF. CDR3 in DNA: TGTGCCACCTCATTGGGACAGCCCTACAATGAGCAGTTCTTC.